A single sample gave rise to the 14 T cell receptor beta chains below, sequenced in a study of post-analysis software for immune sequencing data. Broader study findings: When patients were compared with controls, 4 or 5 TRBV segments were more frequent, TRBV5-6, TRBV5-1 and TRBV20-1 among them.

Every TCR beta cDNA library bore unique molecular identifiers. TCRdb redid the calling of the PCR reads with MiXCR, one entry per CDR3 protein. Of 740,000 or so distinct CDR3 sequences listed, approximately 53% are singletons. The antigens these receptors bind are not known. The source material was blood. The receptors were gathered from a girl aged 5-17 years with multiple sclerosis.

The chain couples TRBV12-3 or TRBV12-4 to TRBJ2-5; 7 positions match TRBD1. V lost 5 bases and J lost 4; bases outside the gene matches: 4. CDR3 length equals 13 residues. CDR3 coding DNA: TGTGCCAGCAGTCCCGACAGGGCAGAGACCCAGTACTTC. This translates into CASSPDRAETQYF.

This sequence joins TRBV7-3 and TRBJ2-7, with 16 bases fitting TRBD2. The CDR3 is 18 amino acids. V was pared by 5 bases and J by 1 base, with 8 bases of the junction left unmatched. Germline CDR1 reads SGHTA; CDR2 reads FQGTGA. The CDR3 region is CASSLGLAGGPVSYEQYF. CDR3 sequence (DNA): TGTGCCAGCAGCCTGGGACTAGCGGGGGGGCCTGTGTCCTACGAGCAGTACTTC.

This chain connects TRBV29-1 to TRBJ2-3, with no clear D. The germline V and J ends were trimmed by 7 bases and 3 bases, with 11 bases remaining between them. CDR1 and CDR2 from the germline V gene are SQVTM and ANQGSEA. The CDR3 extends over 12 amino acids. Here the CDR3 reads CSGIGFTDTQYF. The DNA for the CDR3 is TGCAGCGGGATTGGATTTACAGATACGCAGTATTTT.

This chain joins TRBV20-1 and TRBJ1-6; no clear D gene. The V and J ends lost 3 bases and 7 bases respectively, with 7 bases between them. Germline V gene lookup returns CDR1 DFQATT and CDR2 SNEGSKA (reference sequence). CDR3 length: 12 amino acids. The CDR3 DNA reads TGCAGTGCTAGTTATCGGAATTCACCCCTCCACTTT. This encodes CSASYRNSPLHF.

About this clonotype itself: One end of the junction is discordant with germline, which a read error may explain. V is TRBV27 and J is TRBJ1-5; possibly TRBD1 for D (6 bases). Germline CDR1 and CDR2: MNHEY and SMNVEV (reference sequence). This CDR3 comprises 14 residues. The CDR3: CVSSLIGGSSPQHF. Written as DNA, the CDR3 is TGTGTCAGCAGTTTAATAGGGGGAAGTTCGCCCCAGCATTTT.

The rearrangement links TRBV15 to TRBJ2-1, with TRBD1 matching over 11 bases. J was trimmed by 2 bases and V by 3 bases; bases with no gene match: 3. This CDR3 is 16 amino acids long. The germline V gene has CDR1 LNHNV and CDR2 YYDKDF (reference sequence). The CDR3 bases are TGTGCCACCAGCAGGCCGGGACAGGGGGCCTACAATGAGCAGTTCTTC. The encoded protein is CATSRPGQGAYNEQFF.

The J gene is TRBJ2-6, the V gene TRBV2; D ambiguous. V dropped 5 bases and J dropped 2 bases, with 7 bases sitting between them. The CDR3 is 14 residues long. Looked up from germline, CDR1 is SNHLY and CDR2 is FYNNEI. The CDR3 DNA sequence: TGTGCCAGCAGTACCTCGGCTGGGGCCAACGTCCTGACTTTC. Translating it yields CASSTSAGANVLTF.

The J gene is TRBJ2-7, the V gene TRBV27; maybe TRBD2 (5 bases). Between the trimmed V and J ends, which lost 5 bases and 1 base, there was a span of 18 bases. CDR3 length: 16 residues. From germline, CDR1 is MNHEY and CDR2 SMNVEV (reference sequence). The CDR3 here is CASSPPGLAASYEQYF. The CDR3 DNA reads TGTGCCAGCAGTCCACCAGGACTGGCGGCGTCCTACGAGCAGTACTTC.

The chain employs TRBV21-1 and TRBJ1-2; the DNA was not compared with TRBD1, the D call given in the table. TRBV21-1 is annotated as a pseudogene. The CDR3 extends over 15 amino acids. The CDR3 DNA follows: TGTGCCAGCAGCAAAAGCCAGGGCGATGGCGGTGGCTACACCTTC. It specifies CASSKSQGDGGGYTF.

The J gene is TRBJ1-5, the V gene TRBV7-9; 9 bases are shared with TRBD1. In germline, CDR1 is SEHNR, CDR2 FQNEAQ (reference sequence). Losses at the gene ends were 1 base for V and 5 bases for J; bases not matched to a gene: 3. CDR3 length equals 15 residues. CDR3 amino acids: CASSLGQGEDQPQHF. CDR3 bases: TGTGCCAGCAGCTTAGGACAGGGGGAGGATCAGCCCCAGCATTTT.

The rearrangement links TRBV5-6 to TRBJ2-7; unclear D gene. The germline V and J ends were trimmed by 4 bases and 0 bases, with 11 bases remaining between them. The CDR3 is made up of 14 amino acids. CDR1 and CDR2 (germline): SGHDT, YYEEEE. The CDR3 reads CASSGNSYSYEQYF. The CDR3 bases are TGTGCCAGCAGCGGAAACAGTTACTCCTACGAGCAGTACTTC.

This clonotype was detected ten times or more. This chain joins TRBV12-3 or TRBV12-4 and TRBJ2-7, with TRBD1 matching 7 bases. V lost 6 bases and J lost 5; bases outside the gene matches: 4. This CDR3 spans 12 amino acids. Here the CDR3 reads CASSRQGHEQYF. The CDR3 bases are TGTGCCAGCAGCCGACAGGGCCACGAGCAGTACTTC.

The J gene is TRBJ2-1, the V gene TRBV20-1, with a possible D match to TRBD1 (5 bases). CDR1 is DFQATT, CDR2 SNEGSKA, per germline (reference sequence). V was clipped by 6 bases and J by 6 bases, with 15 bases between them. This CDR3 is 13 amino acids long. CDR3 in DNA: TGCAGTGCCCCCCGTGGGGCCCGCAATGAGCAGTTCTTC. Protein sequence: CSAPRGARNEQFF.

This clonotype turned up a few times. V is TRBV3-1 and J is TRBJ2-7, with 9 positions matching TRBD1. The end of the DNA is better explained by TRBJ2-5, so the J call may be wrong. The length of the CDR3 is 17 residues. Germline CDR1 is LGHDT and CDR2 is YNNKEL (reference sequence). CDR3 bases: TGTGCCAGCAGCCAAACTATACCGGGACAGGGACAAGAGACCCAGTACTTC. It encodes CASSQTIPGQGQETQYF.